This entry features one T cell receptor beta chain sequence. Its cognate antigen is unknown. Naive CD8 cells lacked CD45RO and underwent positive selection for CCR7, leaving out terminally differentiated effector memory CD45RA+ cells. Participating donors were healthy, HIV-negative adults free of recent acute infections or vaccinations. This sample is part of a study of shared clonotypes between healthy human individuals. Overall study findings and caveats: Genetic and exposure-history diversity was limited by the small donor number. Generally, naive subsets (rather than memory subsets) showed larger estimated richness.

The ends were cut back, 1 base at V and 1 base at J, with 10 bases in the middle. The CDR3 extends over 15 amino acids. The V gene's germline CDR1 is SEHNR and CDR2 FQNEAQ (reference sequence). Produced via immunoSEQ multiplex PCR; TCRdb's table is partial and in-frame only. The sample contains about 2 million clones, 85% to 95% of which appear only once. Sequenced input: naive CD8+ T cells sorted from blood. The clonotype comes from a man younger than 35 in good health. The chain uses TRBV7-9 and TRBJ1-1, with D unclear. In DNA form, the CDR3 reads TGTGCCAGCAGCTTAGAACCCGCATCGAACACTGAAGCTTTCTTT. Its protein product is CASSLEPASNTEAFF.